These 19 T cell receptor beta chains share one sample of origin, sequenced in a study of T cell clonotyping in hematopoietic cell transplantation. Clones were read by immunoSEQ multiplex PCR, and TCRdb kept only the in-frame ones, dropping some. The table shows roughly 30,000 clones, with roughly nine tenths occurring only once. The sequencing here drew on PBMCs, taken 100 days after allogeneic stem cell transplant. The receptors were sampled from a female patient aged 45-60 years who had an allogeneic stem cell transplant from a related donor, so the T cells may come from the graft donor. Some clones in this sample may be carry-over from other donors' samples.

V is TRBV6-1 and J is TRBJ2-7, with D maybe TRBD1 (6 bases). From germline, CDR1 is MNHNS and CDR2 SASEGT. The CDR3 length is 15 residues. The ends were cut back, 4 bases at V and 5 bases at J, with 18 bases in the middle. The CDR3 protein is CASSVGGGAGHEQYF. CDR3 coding DNA: TGTGCCAGCAGTGTCGGTGGGGGCGCAGGCCACGAGCAGTACTTC.

The genes are TRBV7-8 and TRBJ2-7; 7 bases are a match to TRBD1. The ends lost 1 base at V and 1 base at J; junction bases unmatched: 4. CDR3 size: 15 residues. Germline assignment: CDR1 SGHVS and CDR2 FQNEAQ. Here the CDR3 reads CASSLGRTGSYEQYF. As DNA, the CDR3 is TGTGCCAGCAGCTTAGGACGGACAGGTTCCTACGAGCAGTACTTC.

This chain connects TRBV11-2 to TRBJ1-3; no firm D call. Germline values: CDR1 SGHAT, CDR2 FQNNGV. V was clipped by 0 bases and J by 0 bases, with 6 bases between them. The length of the CDR3 is 15 residues. CDR3 residues: CASSLDRYSGNTIYF. CDR3 in DNA: TGTGCCAGCAGCTTAGACAGGTACTCTGGAAACACCATATATTTT.

This clone appeared a single time. The CDR3 loop is CASRAKAVNTEAFF. The CDR3 nucleotides are TGTGCCAGCAGGGCCAAAGCTGTGAACACTGAAGCTTTCTTT. The J gene is TRBJ1-1, the V gene TRBV5-4; D remains ambiguous. From germline, CDR1 is SGHNT and CDR2 YYREEE (reference sequence). V was shortened by 5 bases and J by 0 bases, with 11 bases between the two germline ends. This CDR3 is built from 14 residues.

The chain combines TRBV19 with TRBJ2-1; the D gene is possibly TRBD2 (5 bases). V lost 10 bases, J lost 5 bases, and 15 bases lay in between. The CDR3 sequence is 13 residues long. Germline lookup yields CDR1 LNHDA and CDR2 SQIVND (reference sequence). The CDR3 sequence is CANVDYNHNEQFF. The CDR3 coding sequence is TGTGCCAATGTCGACTATAACCACAATGAGCAGTTCTTC.

V is TRBV14 and J is TRBJ2-1, with TRBD2 matching 16 bases. With V trimmed by 4 bases and J by 12 bases, 6 bases remained unmatched. CDR1 is SGHDN and CDR2 is FVKESK in the germline V gene. The CDR3 has 15 residues. CDR3 region: CASSPGLAGGLGQFF. CDR3 coding DNA: TGTGCCAGCAGCCCGGGACTAGCGGGGGGGCTCGGGCAGTTCTTC. The full variable domain, completed using reference TRBV14 and TRBJ2-1, is EAGVTQFPSHSVIEKGQTVTLRCDPISGHDNLYWYRRVMGKEIKFLLHFVKESKQDESGMPNNRFLAERTGGTYSTLKVQPAELEDSGVYFCASSPGLAGGLGQFFGPGTRLTVL.

The chain links TRBV7-9 to TRBJ1-3; TRBD1 might be the D (5 bases). Trimming took 0 bases from V and 2 from J, leaving 11 bases between them. CDR3 length: 16 amino acids. In germline, CDR1 is SEHNR, CDR2 FQNEAQ (reference sequence). CDR3 in amino acids: CASSLATGGTGNTIYF. The CDR3 DNA follows: TGTGCCAGCAGCTTAGCCACGGGGGGGACTGGAAACACCATATATTTT.

The chain joins TRBV7-3 to TRBJ2-5; D ambiguous. V lost 1 base and J lost 5, with 17 bases in between. This CDR3 comprises 16 residues. Germline CDR1 is SGHTA and CDR2 is FQGTGA. The CDR3 nucleotides read TGTGCCAGCAGCTTAAAGGGCCGAGTAGACCGGGAGACCCAGTACTTC. Amino acid sequence: CASSLKGRVDRETQYF.

This chain uses TRBV27 with TRBJ2-1; the match to TRBD2 covers 10 bases. The trim removed 6 bases at V and 8 bases at J, leaving 10 bases unmatched. This CDR3 has 15 amino acids. CDR1 and CDR2 from the germline V gene are MNHEY and SMNVEV (reference sequence). The CDR3: CASSPGTSVLDEQFF. In DNA form, the CDR3 reads TGTGCCAGCAGCCCCGGGACTAGCGTCCTAGATGAGCAGTTCTTC.

This clone was detected once. The chain couples TRBV6-1 to TRBJ2-3, with unresolved D. Trimming cost V 6 bases and J 0 bases, with 10 bases left between them. CDR1 and CDR2 (germline): MNHNS, SASEGT. This CDR3 comprises 14 residues. CDR3 sequence (DNA): TGTGCCAGCAGGCACGAACTGAGCACAGATACGCAGTATTTT. Its protein is CASRHELSTDTQYF.

This chain uses TRBV19 with TRBJ1-6; D is possibly TRBD1 (5 bases). CDR1 and CDR2 (germline): LNHDA, SQIVND (reference sequence). Between the trimmed V and J ends, which lost 3 bases and 7 bases, there was a span of 13 bases. This CDR3 is built from 15 residues. The CDR3 loop reads CASSIEGIGNSPLHF. For the CDR3, the DNA is TGTGCCAGTAGTATCGAGGGGATAGGAAATTCACCCCTCCACTTT.

V usage is TRBV4-2 and J usage is TRBJ1-2; TRBD1 agrees at 8 bases. Trimming at V came to 4 bases and at J to 4 bases, leaving 8 bases not matched to a gene. The CDR3 spans 15 residues. Germline V gene sequence: CDR1 LGHNA, CDR2 YNFKEQ. In DNA, the CDR3 is TGTGCCAGCAGCCCTTCGGACAGGGACGGCTATGGCTACACCTTC. This translates into CASSPSDRDGYGYTF.

The genes are TRBV30 and TRBJ1-5; D remains unclear. This CDR3 is 14 amino acids long. V was trimmed by 2 bases and J by 2 bases, leaving 10 bases between them. The V gene's germline CDR1 is GTSNPN and CDR2 SVGIG (reference sequence). The CDR3 DNA follows: TGTGCCTGGAGTCTCCGAGCGGGCAATCAGCCCCAGCATTTT. Its translation: CAWSLRAGNQPQHF.

The V gene is TRBV7-2, the J gene TRBJ2-3, with no clear D. This CDR3 comprises 14 residues. Trimming pared 0 bases from V and 4 bases from J, leaving 8 bases between. Germline V gene sequence: CDR1 SGHTA, CDR2 FQGNSA. CDR3 amino acids: CASSLARDADTQYF. As DNA, the CDR3 is TGTGCCAGCAGCTTAGCCCGAGATGCAGATACGCAGTATTTT.

The chain recombines TRBV27 with TRBJ2-3; TRBD2 matches at 8 bases. This CDR3 is built from 15 residues. With 6 bases clipped from V and 4 bases from J, the junction kept 9 bases outside the gene matches. Germline V gene sequence: CDR1 MNHEY, CDR2 SMNVEV (reference sequence). The CDR3 spells CASSPRGTRADTQYF. The CDR3 region has the DNA TGTGCCAGCAGCCCTCGGGGGACTAGGGCAGATACGCAGTATTTT.

V gene TRBV6-1 combines with J gene TRBJ2-7, with D maybe TRBD1 (5 bases). The CDR3 has 14 amino acids. V was trimmed by 6 bases and J by 3 bases, leaving 15 bases between them. Germline V gives CDR1 MNHNS, CDR2 SASEGT. The CDR3 DNA is TGTGCCAGCAGCCCATCTGGACATCACTACGAGCAGTACTTC. As protein: CASSPSGHHYEQYF.

V and J are TRBV6-1 and TRBJ1-1; D uncertain. V lost 0 bases and J 4 bases, leaving 9 bases between the germline ends. Per the germline V gene, CDR1 is MNHNS and CDR2 is SASEGT. CDR3 size: 14 residues. The CDR3 spells CASSEAGLSTEAFF. In nucleotides, the CDR3 is TGTGCCAGCAGTGAAGCCGGACTAAGCACTGAAGCTTTCTTT.

The rearrangement uses TRBV2 and TRBJ1-1; D is ambiguous. V was cut by 8 bases and J by 0 bases, with 10 bases left in between. Germline V gene lookup returns CDR1 SNHLY and CDR2 FYNNEI. The CDR3 has 13 amino acids. CDR3 amino acids: CASGRRLNTEAFF. CDR3 bases: TGTGCCAGCGGCAGGAGGCTGAACACTGAAGCTTTCTTT.

This clone was seen only a few times. The V call is TRBV9, the J call TRBJ1-6; no clear D gene. The germline gives CDR1 SGDLS, CDR2 YYNGEE. This CDR3 is built from 14 residues. Deletions cut 3 bases from V and 10 bases from J, with 14 bases between. CDR3 DNA sequence: TGTGCCAGCAGCGAGGGCACGGCCCGGTCACCCCTCCACTTT. Translating it yields CASSEGTARSPLHF.